This T cell receptor beta chain was profiled in a study of blood T cell repertoires in COVID-19. The protocol was immunoSEQ multiplex PCR, while the TCRdb copy is restricted to in-frame clones and leaves out a portion. This sample has about 370,000 clones, with around 87% found just once. V was clipped by 3 bases and J by 3 bases; unmatched bases: 3. The CDR3 length is 13 residues. In germline, CDR1 is GTSNPN, CDR2 SVGIG (reference sequence). Sequencing used PBMCs or T cells enriched from blood (not recorded which). This sequence joins TRBV30 and TRBJ2-7; 9 bases match TRBD1. This receptor was obtained from a man between 18 and 29 years old who had recovered from COVID-19. The CDR3 region has the DNA TGTGCCTGGAGAACAGGGGGCTACTACGAGCAGTACTTC. Its protein product is CAWRTGGYYEQYF.